These 29 T cell receptor beta chains share one sample of origin, sequenced in a study of vaccination effects on CD4 cells after COVID-19. Antigens of these TCRs are unknown. Viral peptide pool expansion of antigen-specific CD4+ T cells preceded sequencing in the ViraFEST assay. The culture ran for less than 12 days, and then CD4+ T cells were isolated. The person had a PCR-confirmed SARS-CoV-2 infection during March to December 2020. Sequencing used immunoSEQ multiplex PCR; TCRdb keeps in-frame clones, though not all of them. The data contain 55,000 to 90,000 clones, roughly 73% of them singletons. The sequences come from CD4+ T cells from PBMCs cultured with HIV peptides, collected before COVID-19 vaccination. Described subset: HIV-1 Nef peptide pool negative control/reference culture. The receptors were sampled from a human donor who had a prior SARS-CoV-2 infection.

The table lists this clone with a few counts. The chain has TRBV29-1 and TRBJ2-1; D is undetermined. V was trimmed by 7 bases and J by 4 bases, leaving 11 bases between them. CDR3 length equals 12 residues. Germline-derived CDR1 and CDR2 are SQVTM and ANQGSEA. The CDR3 reads CSAYWNYNEQFF. The CDR3 nucleotides read TGCAGCGCGTACTGGAATTACAATGAGCAGTTCTTC.

This clone was counted a few times. The chain joins TRBV27 to TRBJ2-7; TRBD2 might be the D (5 bases). The germline V gene has CDR1 MNHEY and CDR2 SMNVEV (reference sequence). The CDR3 length is 15 residues. The germline V and J ends were trimmed by 7 bases and 6 bases, with 22 bases remaining between them. CDR3 residues: CASKSGGSPVAEQYF. The CDR3 DNA reads as TGTGCCAGCAAAAGTGGTGGGAGCCCCGTCGCCGAGCAGTACTTC.

Comments on this clone: The junction and the germline gene differ at one end; a read error may be behind it. The chain links TRBV7-7 to TRBJ2-5; a possible D gene is TRBD1 (5 bases). The CDR3 covers 15 residues. Germline V gene lookup returns CDR1 SSHAT and CDR2 FNYEAQ (reference sequence). The CDR3 region has the DNA TGTGCTAGCAGCGCCGGGCCCCAGGGACAAGAGACCCAGTACTTC. It translates to CASSAGPQGQETQYF.

The chain recombines TRBV19 with TRBJ2-2, with unresolved D. There are 13 residues in the CDR3. CDR1 and CDR2 (germline): LNHDA, SQIVND (reference sequence). Trimming shortened V by 11 bases and J by 1 base, and 11 bases separated the two germline ends. CDR3 sequence: CAGKAQNTGELFF. The CDR3 nucleotides are TGTGCCGGCAAGGCCCAGAACACCGGGGAGCTGTTTTTT.

The chain links TRBV27 to TRBJ1-1; D remains unclear. Trimming shortened V by 3 bases and J by 5 bases, and 19 bases separated the two germline ends. The CDR3 contains 16 residues. Germline CDR1 is MNHEY and CDR2 is SMNVEV (reference sequence). CDR3 protein: CASSFRWRPKLTEAFF. The DNA of the CDR3 is TGTGCCAGCAGTTTCCGGTGGCGCCCTAAGTTGACTGAAGCTTTCTTT.

This clone showed up just once. The V and J genes are TRBV19 and TRBJ1-3; 9 nucleotides align to TRBD1. The CDR3 is made up of 19 amino acids. V was clipped by 5 bases and J by 0 bases; unmatched bases: 14. The germline V gene encodes CDR1 LNHDA and CDR2 SQIVND (reference sequence). CDR3 coding DNA: TGTGCCAGTAGTCAGGGGACAGGGATCGCAAGGGGCTCTGGAAACACCATATATTTT. It encodes CASSQGTGIARGSGNTIYF.

The chain has TRBV5-4 and TRBJ2-3, with TRBD2 matching 9 bases. Germline V gene lookup returns CDR1 SGHNT and CDR2 YYREEE (reference sequence). Trimming cost V 10 bases and J 5 bases; bases outside gene matches: 11. CDR3 size: 14 residues. The CDR3 is CAGSIAGAGDTQYF. CDR3 sequence (DNA): TGTGCCGGGTCGATAGCGGGAGCGGGAGATACGCAGTATTTT.

The CDR3: CSASLGSNQPQHF. The CDR3 DNA sequence: TGCAGTGCTAGTTTGGGGAGCAATCAGCCCCAGCATTTT. The rearrangement joins TRBV20-1 to TRBJ1-5, with D uncertain. Trimming took 3 bases from V and 1 from J, leaving 7 bases between them. The CDR3 spans 13 residues. Per the germline V gene, CDR1 is DFQATT and CDR2 is SNEGSKA (reference sequence).

V gene TRBV11-3 combines with J gene TRBJ2-7; tentatively, D is TRBD2 (6 bases). V shed 0 bases and J shed 4 bases, with 19 bases lying between them. The CDR3 is made up of 17 amino acids. Germline-derived CDR1 and CDR2 are SGHNT and YENEEA. CDR3 amino acids: CASSLEFGGTQHYEQYF. CDR3 nucleotides: TGTGCCAGCAGCTTAGAGTTTGGGGGGACTCAACATTACGAGCAGTACTTC.

This clone has more than one count but fewer than ten. This chain links TRBV5-1 with TRBJ1-6, with TRBD1 as a possible D gene (6 bases). In germline, CDR1 is SGHRS, CDR2 YFSETQ. The CDR3 is 15 residues long. V was pared by 4 bases and J by 9 bases, with 17 bases between. The CDR3 is CASSLSIGQPSPLHF. The CDR3 nucleotides read TGCGCCAGCAGCCTAAGTATAGGACAGCCTTCACCCCTCCACTTT.

The CDR3 protein is CASSNTGVEQYF. The CDR3 DNA sequence: TGTGCCAGCAGCAACACAGGGGTCGAGCAGTACTTC. This chain joins TRBV2 and TRBJ2-7; TRBD1 matches at 7 bases. This CDR3 spans 12 amino acids. V lost 6 bases, J lost 6 bases, and 5 bases stayed unmatched. CDR1 and CDR2 (germline): SNHLY, FYNNEI. The entire variable domain, with the rest obtained from reference TRBV2 and TRBJ2-7, is as follows: EPEVTQTPSHQVTQMGQEVILRCVPISNHLYFYWYRQILGQKVEFLVSFYNNEISEKSEIFDDQFSVERPDGSNFTLKIRSTKLEDSAMYFCASSNTGVEQYFGPGTRLTVT.

The V gene is TRBV5-1, the J gene TRBJ2-3, with D hard to call. The CDR3 extends over 14 amino acids. V gave up 1 base and J gave up 4 bases, with 10 bases separating them. The germline gives CDR1 SGHRS, CDR2 YFSETQ. The CDR3 loop reads CASSLSPQADTQYF. The CDR3, as DNA: TGCGCCAGCAGCTTGTCCCCCCAGGCAGATACGCAGTATTTT.

CDR3 nucleotide sequence: TGTGCCAGCAGTTCACCTGCTAGCGGGAGGGCCTACAATGAGCAGTTCTTC. Its translation: CASSSPASGRAYNEQFF. The chain is built from TRBV6-2 or TRBV6-3 and TRBJ2-1; 12 nucleotides line up with TRBD2. V lost 4 bases to trimming and J lost 2 bases; unmatched junction nucleotides: 6. The germline V gene has CDR1 MNHEY and CDR2 SVGEGT. This CDR3 is 17 amino acids long.

The sample holds one count of this clone. The CDR3: CASSLDGLSTDTQYF. The CDR3 bases are TGCGCCAGCAGCTTGGACGGGTTGAGCACAGATACGCAGTATTTT. The V call is TRBV5-1, the J call TRBJ2-3, with unresolved D. Germline V gives CDR1 SGHRS, CDR2 YFSETQ. V was trimmed by 0 bases and J by 0 bases, leaving 8 bases between them. The length of the CDR3 is 15 residues.

The chain combines TRBV12-3 or TRBV12-4 with TRBJ1-5, with D maybe TRBD1 (5 bases). The CDR3 consists of 13 residues. The V and J ends lost 3 bases and 10 bases respectively, with 13 bases between them. The chain's CDR3 is CASSFGGEVPQHF. The CDR3 DNA reads as TGTGCCAGCAGTTTCGGGGGTGAGGTTCCCCAGCATTTT.

The V and J genes are TRBV10-3 and TRBJ2-7; D is undetermined. Germline assignment: CDR1 ENHRY and CDR2 SYGVKD. Trimming removed 2 bases from V and 2 bases from J, with 4 bases in between. The CDR3 has 12 amino acids. The CDR3 is CAISERTYEQYF. Here the CDR3 DNA reads TGTGCCATCAGTGAGAGGACCTACGAGCAGTACTTC.

DNA for the CDR3: TGCGCCAGCAGCCTTCTCCACGTAGCGGGAACCGGGGAGCTGTTTTTT. Its translation: CASSLLHVAGTGELFF. The chain is built from TRBV4-1 and TRBJ2-2; 8 nucleotides line up with TRBD2. J was trimmed by 5 bases and V by 4 bases; bases with no gene match: 9. From germline, CDR1 is MGHRA and CDR2 YSYEKL. CDR3 size: 16 residues.

The chain links TRBV18 to TRBJ2-1, with 8 positions matching TRBD2. V shed 5 bases, J shed 0 bases, and the junction held 6 bases outside the gene matches. The germline V gene encodes CDR1 KGHSH and CDR2 LQKENI. This CDR3 contains 16 residues. CDR3 sequence (DNA): TGTGCCAGCTCAGCGACTAGCGCGAGCTCCTACAATGAGCAGTTCTTC. It yields the protein CASSATSASSYNEQFF.

A remark on this clone: Mismatch with germline at one junction end may stem from a read error. The V and J genes are TRBV12-3 or TRBV12-4 and TRBJ1-2; possibly TRBD1 for D (5 bases). This CDR3 has 13 amino acids. CDR3 sequence: CASGLGVSYGYTF. The CDR3, as DNA: TGTGCCAGCGGTTTGGGGGTTAGCTATGGCTACACCTTC.

V gene TRBV5-4 combines with J gene TRBJ2-5; the D is unclear. The CDR3 is made up of 11 amino acids. Deletions cut 4 bases from V and 5 bases from J, with 6 bases between. CDR1 is SGHNT and CDR2 is YYREEE in the germline V gene (reference sequence). CDR3 protein: CASSVQETQYF. DNA of the CDR3: TGTGCCAGCAGCGTTCAGGAGACCCAGTACTTC.

This chain links TRBV5-5 with TRBJ2-7; D not resolved. Trimming pared 1 base from V and 6 bases from J, leaving 14 bases between. The CDR3 loop spans 14 amino acids. Germline CDR1 reads SGHKS; CDR2 reads YYEKEE (reference sequence). The CDR3 nucleotides read TGTGCCAGCAGCTTGACGAAGTGGTCCCTCGAGCAGTACTTC. Translation: CASSLTKWSLEQYF.

V usage is TRBV4-2 and J usage is TRBJ1-1; no clear D. Trimming took off 0 bases at V and 6 bases at J, with 17 bases between the two ends. The CDR3 is 16 residues long. Germline V lookup: CDR1 LGHNA, CDR2 YNFKEQ. CDR3 region: CASSQDPSSGLSEAFF. CDR3 bases: TGTGCCAGCAGCCAAGATCCCTCCTCGGGTCTTTCTGAAGCTTTCTTT.

The chain has TRBV5-4 and TRBJ2-2; TRBD1 agrees at 9 bases. Germline V gene data show CDR1 as SGHNT and CDR2 as YYREEE (reference sequence). The CDR3 is 15 amino acids. V was pared by 4 bases and J by 3 bases, with 4 bases of the junction left unmatched. The CDR3 spells CASSSRDRDTGELFF. The CDR3 DNA reads TGTGCCAGCAGCAGCCGGGACAGGGACACCGGGGAGCTGTTTTTT.

The rearrangement uses TRBV7-2 and TRBJ2-3; D tentatively reads TRBD1 or TRBD2 (5 bases each). V was shortened by 5 bases and J by 3 bases, with 18 bases between the two germline ends. The CDR3 extends over 16 amino acids. Germline CDR1 and CDR2: SGHTA and FQGNSA. The CDR3 DNA reads TGTGCCAGCAGCCCTCCGGGACCCATAAGGACAGATACGCAGTATTTT. It specifies CASSPPGPIRTDTQYF.

The chain combines TRBV9 with TRBJ2-2; tentative D call: TRBD2 (6 bases). This CDR3 spans 16 amino acids. Trimming shortened V by 0 bases and J by 3 bases, and 12 bases separated the two germline ends. CDR1 SGDLS and CDR2 YYNGEE come from the germline V gene. The CDR3 region is CASSVDGTHYTGELFF. CDR3 coding DNA: TGTGCCAGCAGCGTAGACGGGACTCATTACACCGGGGAGCTGTTTTTT.

This clone was detected a few times. This chain connects TRBV5-6 to TRBJ2-5; the D is unclear. The V and J ends lost 1 base and 4 bases respectively, with 8 bases between them. This CDR3 is built from 13 residues. The germline V gene has CDR1 SGHDT and CDR2 YYEEEE. CDR3 bases: TGTGCCAGCAGCTTGTTCACCGGAGAGACCCAGTACTTC. This encodes CASSLFTGETQYF.

The chain carries TRBV5-1 and TRBJ2-1; 7 bases align to TRBD2. V was clipped by 4 bases and J by 2 bases; unmatched bases: 9. The CDR3 extends over 16 amino acids. Germline V gene lookup returns CDR1 SGHRS and CDR2 YFSETQ. The CDR3 here is CASSITRGDPYNEQFF. As DNA, the CDR3 is TGCGCCAGCAGCATCACCCGGGGGGACCCCTACAATGAGCAGTTCTTC.

This sequence joins TRBV12-5 and TRBJ2-1; TRBD2 matches 13 bases. Germline V CDR1 and CDR2: LGHNT, FRNRAP. The V segment lost 6 bases and the J segment 0 bases; nucleotides outside the gene matches: 5. The CDR3 length is 17 residues. The CDR3 loop is CASGLGTSGASYNEQFF. The CDR3 DNA is TGTGCTAGTGGATTAGGGACTAGCGGGGCCTCCTACAATGAGCAGTTCTTC.

The chain uses TRBV7-9 and TRBJ1-1; D is unclear. Trimming shortened V by 4 bases and J by 5 bases, and 8 bases separated the two germline ends. Germline CDR1 SEHNR, CDR2 FQNEAQ (reference sequence). This CDR3 is 12 amino acids long. CDR3 nucleotides: TGTGCCAGCAGCTCCGAGGAGACTGAAGCTTTCTTT. Protein: CASSSEETEAFF.